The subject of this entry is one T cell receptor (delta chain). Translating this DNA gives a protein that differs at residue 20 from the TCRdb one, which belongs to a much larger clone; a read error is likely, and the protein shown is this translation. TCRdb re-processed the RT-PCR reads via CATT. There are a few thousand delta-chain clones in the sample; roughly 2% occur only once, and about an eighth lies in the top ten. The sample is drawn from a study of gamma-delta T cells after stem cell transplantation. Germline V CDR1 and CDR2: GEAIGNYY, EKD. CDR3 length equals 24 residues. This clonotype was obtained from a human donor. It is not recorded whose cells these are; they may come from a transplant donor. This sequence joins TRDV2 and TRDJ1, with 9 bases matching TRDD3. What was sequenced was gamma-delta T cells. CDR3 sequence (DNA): TGTGCCTGTGATATATTAACTGGGGGAGATCGCGGCGGCGGATATTCAACGTACACCGTTAAACTCATCTTT. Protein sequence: CACDILTGGDRGGGYSTYTVKLIF.